This T cell receptor (beta chain) was profiled in a study of blood T cell repertoires in COVID-19. This CDR3 contains 15 residues. Germline assignment: CDR1 SNHLY and CDR2 FYNNEI. With 4 bases removed from V and 1 base from J, the gap between germline ends came to 12 bases. Profiling relied on immunoSEQ multiplex PCR, and the TCRdb table lists in-frame clones only, not all of them. The profile covers some 47,000 clones, with 80% to 90% appearing a single time and roughly two fifths taken by the ten largest. Sequencing input: peripheral blood. This receptor was obtained from a human donor in a cohort sampled during active COVID-19. The J gene is TRBJ2-3, the V gene TRBV2; no clear D gene. CDR3 sequence: CASSVMPLRTDTQYF. The CDR3 nucleotides are TGTGCCAGCAGTGTCATGCCACTTCGCACAGATACGCAGTATTTT.